The present T cell receptor (beta chain) was sequenced within a study of shared clonotypes between healthy human individuals. Study conclusions and caveats: In contrast to clonotypes shared by all four donors, non-shared clonotypes had lower generation probabilities. The naive CD4 repertoires of four donors were compared, and roughly 5.1% of clonotypes were shared.

Here immunoSEQ multiplex PCR was the method, and the copy in TCRdb shows in-frame clones only, minus some. Among roughly 2.6 million clones listed, over 85% were seen once. About this clone: Its antigen is as yet unknown.

Unmatched junction bases numbered 4, after V lost 4 bases and J lost 1 base. Germline CDR1 is MNHEY and CDR2 is SMNVEV (reference sequence). This CDR3 comprises 14 residues. It was into CD45RA+ naive and CD45RA-negative memory subsets that the CD4+ cells were split. This sequence originates from a man aged 18 to 35 in good health. The material sequenced was naive CD4+ T cells sorted from blood. Subset here: CD45RA+ positively selected. The V and J genes are TRBV27 and TRBJ2-7, with 7 bases lining up with TRBD1. The CDR3 nucleotides are TGTGCCAGCAGTTCGACAGGGTTTTCCTACGAGCAGTACTTC. Amino acid sequence: CASSSTGFSYEQYF.